This entry lists 9 T cell receptor beta chains sequenced from one sample in a study of T cells in Graves' hyperthyroidism and ophthalmopathy. There were TCR beta CDR3 regions amplified from RNA transcripts. An initial round of RT-PCR targeting the TCR CDR3 relied on the HTBI primer set. Using its own MiXCR run on the multiplex PCR reads, TCRdb lists one record per CDR3 protein. The sample consists of 300,000 to 450,000 distinct CDR3 sequences, approximately 17% of them appearing once. Sequenced input: blood. Receptor source: a woman aged 25 to 39 with Graves' hyperthyroidism that later progressed to Graves' ophthalmopathy.

This clonotype was seen ten or more times. This sequence joins TRBV27 and TRBJ2-1; 8 nucleotides align to TRBD2. Germline V gene sequence: CDR1 MNHEY, CDR2 SMNVEV (reference sequence). This CDR3 comprises 15 residues. V was clipped by 4 bases and J by 4 bases; unmatched bases: 6. The CDR3 sequence: CASSSGTRGYNEQFF. The CDR3 nucleotides read TGTGCCAGCAGTTCAGGGACTAGAGGATACAATGAGCAGTTCTTC.

This clonotype was detected ten times or more. This sequence joins TRBV11-2 and TRBJ2-1; possible D gene TRBD2, 6 bases. This CDR3 is built from 16 residues. Between the trimmed V and J ends, which lost 1 base and 5 bases, there was a span of 15 bases. The germline V gene has CDR1 SGHAT and CDR2 FQNNGV. The CDR3 nucleotides are TGTGCCAGCAGCTTAGTAGGGCTAGCGAGAGACAATGAGCAGTTCTTC. Its translation is CASSLVGLARDNEQFF.

This clonotype was seen repeatedly, ten times or more. This sequence joins TRBV30 and TRBJ2-7; D gene unclear. The CDR3 totals 11 residues. Germline loops: CDR1 GTSNPN, CDR2 SVGIG (reference sequence). Between the trimmed V and J ends, which lost 2 bases and 3 bases, there was a span of 5 bases. The CDR3 protein is CAWSLDYEQYF. In DNA form, the CDR3 reads TGTGCCTGGAGTCTCGACTACGAGCAGTACTTC.

This clonotype came up many times. The V and J genes are TRBV27 and TRBJ1-2; possible D gene TRBD1, 6 bases. CDR1 is MNHEY, CDR2 SMNVEV, per germline (reference sequence). The CDR3 is 14 residues long. The ends were cut back, 5 bases at V and 1 base at J, with 11 bases in the middle. CDR3 in DNA: TGTGCCAGCAGTCTACAGGGTAATAACTATGGCTACACCTTC. This codes for CASSLQGNNYGYTF.

The V call is TRBV7-9, the J call TRBJ2-7; TRBD1 agrees at 10 bases. V lost 5 bases and J lost 1; bases outside the gene matches: 8. The CDR3 runs to 16 residues. Looked up from germline, CDR1 is SEHNR and CDR2 is FQNEAQ (reference sequence). CDR3 bases: TGTGCCAGCAGCGGGGGGGGACAGGGGCTATCCTACGAGCAGTACTTC. Its protein is CASSGGGQGLSYEQYF.

The sample holds many counts of this clonotype. The genes are TRBV18 and TRBJ2-3; D not certain. V was clipped by 3 bases and J by 4 bases, with 17 bases between them. This CDR3 is 16 amino acids long. Germline V gene sequence: CDR1 KGHSH, CDR2 LQKENI. Here the CDR3 DNA reads TGTGCCAGCTCACCCCCAACGGCCCTTAGGGCAGATACGCAGTATTTT. Amino acid sequence: CASSPPTALRADTQYF.

On this clonotype itself: A single base separates this from a much larger clone, so it may be a read error. The CDR3 does not close with the conserved phenylalanine or tryptophan, likely indicating a read error. The V and J genes are TRBV2 and TRBJ1-3, with 7 bases fitting TRBD1. The CDR3 sequence is 14 residues long. Germline lookup yields CDR1 SNHLY and CDR2 FYNNEI. Trimming removed 6 bases from V and 2 bases from J; junction bases left unmatched: 4. The DNA of the CDR3 is TGTGCCAGCAGGCCAGACAGGGCTGGAAACACCATATATCTT. Translation gives CASRPDRAGNTIYL.

The chain combines TRBV6-1 with TRBJ2-2, with D uncertain. This CDR3 comprises 14 residues. Germline V gives CDR1 MNHNS, CDR2 SASEGT. Trimming stripped 1 base from V and 6 bases from J, with 9 bases between. The CDR3 sequence is CASSEVRAAGELFF. CDR3 bases: TGTGCCAGCAGTGAAGTAAGGGCAGCCGGGGAGCTGTTTTTT.

This clonotype has at least ten counts. The V call is TRBV28, the J call TRBJ1-3; 8 bases match TRBD1. This CDR3 is 14 amino acids long. Germline CDR1 and CDR2: MDHEN and SYDVKM. J gave up 4 bases and V 6 bases, and 5 bases lay outside the gene matches. The CDR3 DNA reads TGTGCCAGCAGCCCCGGACAGGGAGGAAACACCATATATTTT. Translated: CASSPGQGGNTIYF.